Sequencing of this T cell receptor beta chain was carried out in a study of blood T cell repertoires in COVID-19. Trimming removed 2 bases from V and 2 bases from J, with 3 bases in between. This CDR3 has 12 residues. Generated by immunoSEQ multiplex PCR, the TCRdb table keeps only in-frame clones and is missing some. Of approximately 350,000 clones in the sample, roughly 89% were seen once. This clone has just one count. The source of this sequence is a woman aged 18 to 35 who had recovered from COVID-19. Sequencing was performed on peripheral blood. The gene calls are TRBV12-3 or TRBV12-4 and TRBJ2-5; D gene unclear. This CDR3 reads CASSLRQETQYF. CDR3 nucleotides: TGTGCCAGCAGTTTACGGCAAGAGACCCAGTACTTC.